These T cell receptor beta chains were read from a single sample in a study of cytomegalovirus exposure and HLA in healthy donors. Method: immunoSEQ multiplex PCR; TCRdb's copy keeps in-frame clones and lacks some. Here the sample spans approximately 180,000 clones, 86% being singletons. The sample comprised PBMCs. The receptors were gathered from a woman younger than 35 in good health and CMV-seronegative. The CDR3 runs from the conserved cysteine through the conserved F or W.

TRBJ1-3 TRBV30 CAWSVGHTGNTIYF
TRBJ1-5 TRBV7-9 CASSLAPGGSNQPQHF
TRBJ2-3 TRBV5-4 CASSLSADTQYF
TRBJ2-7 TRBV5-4 CASSLVGLAEYEQYF
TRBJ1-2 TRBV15 CATSRELATGIGGYTF
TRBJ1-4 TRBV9 CASSDRQTNEKLFF
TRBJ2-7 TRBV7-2 CASSRNPSGRAYEQYF
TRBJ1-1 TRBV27 CASSLMGQATEAFF
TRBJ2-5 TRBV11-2 CASSERGRVETQYF
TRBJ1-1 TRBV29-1 CSVDRQDNTEAFF
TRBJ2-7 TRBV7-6 CASRQNSGAYEQYF
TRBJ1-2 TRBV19 CASRPPGGSFGYTF
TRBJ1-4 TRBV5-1 CASSPINWARETNEKLFF
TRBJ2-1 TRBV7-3 CASSYTGTSGGQQFF
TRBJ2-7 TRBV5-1 CASSFNRRGQGSYEQYF
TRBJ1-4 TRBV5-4 CASSFMGAANEKLFF
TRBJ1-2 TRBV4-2 CASSQVNRGQGYGYTF